This T cell receptor (beta chain) was identified during a study of blood T cells in healthy people across ages. Study results and caveats: Estimates of diversity drawn from one million T cells were considered underestimates. Naive CD4+ cell counts and diversity both ran higher in long-lived than in aged donors.

Using a J-beta primer mix together with a sample-barcoded 5' primer, a second PCR was run for roughly 7 to 12 cycles. The authors tagged each cDNA molecule using a template-switch adaptor with 12 random nucleotides. MiXCR was run by TCRdb on the 5' RACE reads, yielding one entry per CDR3 protein. The sample lists nearly 800,000 distinct CDR3 sequences; more than 55% were seen once. On this clonotype: The target antigen is unknown.

This CDR3 is 15 amino acids long. CDR1 is MGHRA, CDR2 YSYEKL, per germline. V lost 3 bases to trimming and J lost 1 base, with 12 bases between them. Total RNA amounts of at least 6 micrograms were extracted per sample. The rearrangement links TRBV4-1 to TRBJ2-5; D is ambiguous. The receptor was isolated from a man aged 40-50 years in good health. Specimen: blood. This chain's CDR3 is CASSQEGPPQETQYF. In DNA form, the CDR3 reads TGCGCCAGCAGCCAGGAAGGGCCACCCCAAGAGACCCAGTACTTC.